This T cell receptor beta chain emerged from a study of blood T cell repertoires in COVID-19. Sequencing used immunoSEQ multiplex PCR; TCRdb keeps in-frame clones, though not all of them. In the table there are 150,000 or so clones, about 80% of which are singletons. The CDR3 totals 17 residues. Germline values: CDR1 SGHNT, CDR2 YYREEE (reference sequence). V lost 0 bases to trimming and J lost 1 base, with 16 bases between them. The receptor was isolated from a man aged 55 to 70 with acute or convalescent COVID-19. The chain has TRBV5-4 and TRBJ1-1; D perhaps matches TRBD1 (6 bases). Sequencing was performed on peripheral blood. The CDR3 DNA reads TGTGCCAGCAGCTTGGGGGGGCGAGGGCTTGGGAACACTGAAGCTTTCTTT. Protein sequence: CASSLGGRGLGNTEAFF.